The clone carrying this T cell receptor beta chain was seen at least ten times. Its matching antigen is unknown. The sample comes from a study of blood T cells in healthy people across ages. Overall study results and limits: Age brought a roughly linear fall in TCR beta diversity measured per million T cells.

A sample-barcoded 5' primer and a J-beta primer mix were used in a second PCR of roughly 7 to 11 cycles. Template switching added a 12-random-nucleotide identifier to every cDNA molecule. Each CDR3 protein gets one entry after TCRdb re-called the 5' RACE reads with MiXCR. The sample lists roughly 500,000 distinct CDR3 sequences, about 25% occurring once. In addition, the sample was reused for a study of T cells of mothers and their children. That paper notes: The TCR beta CDR3 read count exceeded 9.5 million for each mother and was 2.5 million to 3 million for each child.

The sequence was obtained from a boy under 18 in good health. What was sequenced was blood.

The CDR3 region has the DNA TGCAGCGTTGGATGGCAACAAGAGACCCAGTACTTC. Translation gives CSVGWQQETQYF. The rearrangement joins TRBV29-1 to TRBJ2-5; no reliable D call. The germline V gene encodes CDR1 SQVTM and CDR2 ANQGSEA. The ends were cut back, 4 bases at V and 2 bases at J, with 8 bases in the middle. CDR3 length equals 12 residues.